These 21 T cell receptor beta chains share one sample of origin, sequenced in a study of blood T cell repertoires in COVID-19. The method was immunoSEQ multiplex PCR; TCRdb's version includes in-frame clones alone and lacks a portion of them. The table lists approximately 390,000 clones, over 75% of them singletons. The sample consisted of PBMCs or T cells enriched from blood (not recorded which). The receptors originated from a woman aged 40 to 55 with acute COVID-19.

The CDR3 nucleotides are TGTGCCAGTAGTGACCCTGACAGGGGGCGGTTTATCGCAACTAATGAAAAACTGTTTTTT. Residues: CASSDPDRGRFIATNEKLFF. This rearrangement joins TRBV19 to TRBJ1-4; 10 bases map to TRBD1. The CDR3 runs 20 residues. V lost 5 bases, J lost 0 bases, and 15 bases stayed unmatched. CDR1 is LNHDA and CDR2 is SQIVND in the germline V gene (reference sequence).

This chain joins TRBV29-1 and TRBJ2-5, with TRBD2 matching over 9 bases. The germline V gene has CDR1 SQVTM and CDR2 ANQGSEA. The CDR3 consists of 16 residues. V lost 3 bases, J lost 4 bases, and 12 bases stayed unmatched. CDR3: CSVEGLAGSLIETQYF. DNA of the CDR3: TGCAGCGTTGAGGGGCTAGCGGGGTCATTAATAGAGACCCAGTACTTC. The full variable domain, completed using reference TRBV29-1 and TRBJ2-5, is SAVISQKPSRDICQRGTSLTIQCQVDSQVTMMFWYRQQPGQSLTLIATANQGSEATYESGFVIDKFPISRPNLTFSTLTVSNMSPEDSSIYLCSVEGLAGSLIETQYFGPGTRLLVL.

The rearrangement links TRBV5-4 to TRBJ1-4; 8 bases are a match to TRBD1. Germline CDR1 SGHNT, CDR2 YYREEE (reference sequence). This CDR3 spans 14 amino acids. The J segment lost 7 bases and the V segment lost 1 base, leaving 3 bases of the junction unmatched. CDR3 amino acids: CASSLTGGGEKLFF. The CDR3 region has the DNA TGTGCCAGCAGCTTGACAGGGGGTGGTGAAAAACTGTTTTTT.

V and J are TRBV19 and TRBJ1-5, with 7 bases that match TRBD1. CDR3 length: 14 amino acids. The V gene's germline CDR1 is LNHDA and CDR2 SQIVND (reference sequence). Unmatched junction bases numbered 5, after V lost 5 bases and J lost 4 bases. CDR3 region: CASSEGQPNQPQHF. CDR3 nucleotides: TGTGCCAGTAGTGAGGGACAGCCAAATCAGCCCCAGCATTTT.

The chain combines TRBV18 with TRBJ1-2; unclear D gene. Trimming left V 8 bases short and J 5 bases short, with 21 bases between. Germline V gene sequence: CDR1 KGHSH, CDR2 LQKENI. The CDR3 has 15 residues. As DNA, the CDR3 is TGTGCCAGCCGGGAGAGCGGCGCCGAATATTATGGCTACACCTTC. Translating gives CASRESGAEYYGYTF.

The V call is TRBV4-2, the J call TRBJ2-5; 13 nucleotides agree with TRBD2. Losses at the gene ends were 5 bases for V and 1 base for J; bases not matched to a gene: 7. The CDR3 length is 17 residues. From germline, CDR1 is LGHNA and CDR2 YNFKEQ. The CDR3 here is CASSSRLAGGGQETQYF. The CDR3 region has the DNA TGTGCCAGCAGCTCTCGACTAGCGGGGGGTGGCCAAGAGACCCAGTACTTC.

This rearrangement joins TRBV5-1 to TRBJ1-1; 12 bases are shared with TRBD1. Looked up from germline, CDR1 is SGHRS and CDR2 is YFSETQ. The CDR3 has 16 residues. Germline trimming cut 4 bases from V and 2 bases from J; bases unmatched to any gene: 6. CDR3 DNA sequence: TGCGCCAGCAGCCCGGGACAGGGGGCTCTCAACACTGAAGCTTTCTTT. As protein: CASSPGQGALNTEAFF.

The chain combines TRBV4-2 with TRBJ1-6, with TRBD1 matching 7 bases. Germline V gives CDR1 LGHNA, CDR2 YNFKEQ. The CDR3 has 16 residues. V lost 0 bases, J lost 7 bases, and 6 bases stayed unmatched. CDR3 protein: CASSQEATGVNSPLHF. CDR3 DNA: TGTGCCAGCAGCCAAGAAGCTACAGGGGTAAATTCACCCCTCCACTTT.

This chain uses TRBV6-5 with TRBJ1-4; 9 positions agree with TRBD1. V dropped 6 bases and J dropped 8; count of bases not matched to a gene: 10. Germline CDR1 is MNHEY and CDR2 is SVGAGI. The CDR3 contains 15 residues. The CDR3 loop is CASSSRTGVGEKLFF. The CDR3, as DNA: TGTGCCAGCAGCAGCCGGACAGGGGTGGGGGAAAAACTGTTTTTT.

This clone was seen once. J is TRBJ2-5 and V is TRBV9, with D unclear. CDR3 size: 14 residues. Germline V gene data show CDR1 as SGDLS and CDR2 as YYNGEE. V was pared by 0 bases and J by 2 bases, with 8 bases between. In nucleotides, the CDR3 is TGTGCCAGCAGCGTAGGCGGAAAGCAAGAGACCCAGTACTTC. It translates to CASSVGGKQETQYF.

The chain's CDR3 is CAWSPGGARETQYF. DNA of the CDR3: TGTGCCTGGAGTCCCGGGGGGGCGAGGGAGACCCAGTACTTC. The chain combines TRBV30 with TRBJ2-5; 8 bases line up with TRBD2. This CDR3 spans 14 amino acids. Germline trimming cut 2 bases from V and 5 bases from J; bases unmatched to any gene: 7. Germline V gene data show CDR1 as GTSNPN and CDR2 as SVGIG (reference sequence).

This clone was found a few times. The rearrangement joins TRBV5-1 to TRBJ1-1, with D possibly being TRBD1 (5 bases). The CDR3 loop spans 13 amino acids. CDR1 is SGHRS, CDR2 YFSETQ, per germline. Deletions cut 2 bases from V and 4 bases from J, with 9 bases between. Written as DNA, the CDR3 is TGCGCCAGCAGCTTTAGACAGTCCACTGAAGCTTTCTTT. Protein: CASSFRQSTEAFF.

J is TRBJ1-6 and V is TRBV5-5, with a tentative D call TRBD1 (6 bases). The CDR3 sequence is 18 residues long. From germline, CDR1 is SGHKS and CDR2 YYEKEE (reference sequence). Trimming pared 1 base from V and 0 bases from J, leaving 14 bases between. CDR3 sequence reads: CASSLQSGDSSYNSPLHF. As DNA, the CDR3 is TGTGCCAGCAGCTTGCAGTCAGGGGATAGCTCCTATAATTCACCCCTCCACTTT. The whole variable domain, filled in from reference TRBV5-5 and TRBJ1-6, reads DAGVTQSPTHLIKTRGQQVTLRCSPISGHKSVSWYQQVLGQGPQFIFQYYEKEERGRGNFPDRFSARQFPNYSSELNVNALLLGDSALYLCASSLQSGDSSYNSPLHFGNGTRLTVT.

The V call is TRBV29-1, the J call TRBJ1-2; D is unclear. CDR1 and CDR2 from the germline V gene are SQVTM and ANQGSEA. The CDR3 has 11 residues. V dropped 3 bases and J dropped 4 bases, with 6 bases sitting between them. The CDR3 reads CSVEGLYGYTF. DNA for the CDR3: TGCAGCGTTGAGGGCCTCTATGGCTACACCTTC.

CDR3 DNA: TGCGCCAGCAGTCCGGGACAGGGGGCTGGTGGCTACACCTTC. It is translated as CASSPGQGAGGYTF. The J gene is TRBJ1-2, the V gene TRBV5-1; TRBD1 agrees at 12 bases. V dropped 5 bases and J dropped 7; count of bases not matched to a gene: 6. CDR1 SGHRS and CDR2 YFSETQ come from the germline V gene. The CDR3 covers 14 residues.

Turning to this clone: The same CDR3 can be traced to other DNA sequences in this sample. The genes are TRBV19 and TRBJ1-1; the match to TRBD1 covers 8 bases. CDR3 length: 13 amino acids. Germline-derived CDR1 and CDR2 are LNHDA and SQIVND (reference sequence). J gave up 5 bases and V 2 bases, and 1 base lay outside the gene matches. CDR3 sequence reads: CASSITGGTEAFF. DNA for the CDR3: TGTGCCAGTAGTATAACAGGGGGGACTGAAGCTTTCTTT. Drawing the rest from reference TRBV19 and TRBJ1-1, the complete variable domain is DGGITQSPKYLFRKEGQNVTLSCEQNLNHDAMYWYRQDPGQGLRLIYYSQIVNDFQKGDIAEGYSVSREKKESFPLTVTSAQKNPTAFYLCASSITGGTEAFFGQGTRLTVV.

The genes are TRBV11-2 and TRBJ2-5; tentative D call: TRBD1 (5 bases). The CDR3 extends over 14 amino acids. CDR1 and CDR2 (germline): SGHAT, FQNNGV. V lost 1 base to trimming and J lost 5 bases, with 11 bases between them. The CDR3 is CASSLGSGWETQYF. The CDR3 region has the DNA TGTGCCAGCAGCTTAGGGTCAGGGTGGGAGACCCAGTACTTC.

This chain connects TRBV10-2 to TRBJ1-2; perhaps TRBD1 as D (6 bases). CDR3 length equals 15 residues. Germline V lookup: CDR1 WSHSY, CDR2 SAAADI. The V end was cut by 6 bases, the J end by 5 bases, with 19 bases between. CDR3 nucleotides: TGCGCCAGCAGAGGGGAGCAGGGGAGATATTATGGCTACACCTTC. It encodes CASRGEQGRYYGYTF.

V is TRBV30 and J is TRBJ2-7; 7 bases match TRBD1. From germline, CDR1 is GTSNPN and CDR2 SVGIG (reference sequence). The CDR3 contains 14 residues. V gave up 4 bases and J gave up 0 bases; unmatched junction bases: 6. The CDR3 bases are TGTGCCTGGACAGGGACAGCGAGCTCCTACGAGCAGTACTTC. Encoded protein: CAWTGTASSYEQYF.

The chain couples TRBV7-6 to TRBJ2-5; 14 bases fit TRBD2. V lost 5 bases, J lost 4 bases, and 6 bases stayed unmatched. This CDR3 has 16 amino acids. The germline gives CDR1 SGHVS, CDR2 FNYEAQ. In DNA, the CDR3 is TGTGCCAGCAGCGCGACTAGCGGGGGGGCCCGAGAGACCCAGTACTTC. Translation gives CASSATSGGARETQYF.

This rearrangement joins TRBV5-4 to TRBJ1-1; D ambiguous. The V gene's germline CDR1 is SGHNT and CDR2 YYREEE (reference sequence). Trimming took off 0 bases at V and 7 bases at J, with 7 bases between the two ends. The CDR3 is 12 residues long. The CDR3 DNA reads as TGTGCCAGCAGCTTGGGACAAATTGAAGCTTTCTTT. It translates to CASSLGQIEAFF.